These 10 T cell receptor beta chains were all obtained from the same sample, sequenced in a study of T-cell memory formation after mild COVID-19. TCRdb used MiXCR to reprocess the 5' RACE reads, holding one entry per CDR3 protein. The repertoire holds approximately 480,000 distinct CDR3 sequences, with approximately 18% as singletons. The sequenced material came from PBMCs or a T cell subset sorted from them (not recorded which). The receptors shown here come from an adult woman who had mild COVID-19 (a few samples of this study predate the infection). Cell type and time point are not known.

The rearrangement links TRBV24-1 to TRBJ1-1; TRBD1 matches 12 bases. With V trimmed by 2 bases and J by 12 bases, 12 bases remained unmatched. Germline V gene data show CDR1 as KGHDR and CDR2 as SFDVKD. The CDR3 spans 16 residues. The CDR3 nucleotides are TGTGCCACCAGTGATTCGGATCCGGGACAGGGGGCGCGGACTTTCTTT. Translated: CATSDSDPGQGARTFF.

In its sample, this clonotype was seen a few times. The CDR3 sequence: CASSLFELGEQFF. The DNA for the CDR3 is TGCGCCAGCAGCTTATTTGAATTGGGGGAGCAGTTCTTC. This rearrangement joins TRBV5-1 to TRBJ2-1; D gene uncertain. Per the germline V gene, CDR1 is SGHRS and CDR2 is YFSETQ. This CDR3 is built from 13 residues. Trimming removed 2 bases at V and 10 bases at J, with 13 bases between.

The chain links TRBV6-5 to TRBJ1-1, with 9 bases identical to TRBD1. Looked up from germline, CDR1 is MNHEY and CDR2 is SVGAGI. V lost 5 bases and J lost 5; bases outside the gene matches: 9. The CDR3 consists of 15 residues. CDR3 residues: CASSTTQGAKTEAFF. CDR3 coding DNA: TGTGCCAGCAGTACCACACAGGGGGCTAAGACTGAAGCTTTCTTT.

V gene TRBV6-5 combines with J gene TRBJ2-3, with D possibly TRBD1 on 6 matching bases. V shed 2 bases and J shed 6 bases, with 15 bases lying between them. CDR3 length equals 15 residues. The germline CDR1 and CDR2 sequences are MNHEY and SVGAGI. The CDR3 loop is CASSYGGPPVDTQYF. The CDR3 DNA reads TGTGCCAGCAGTTACGGGGGCCCGCCAGTGGATACGCAGTATTTT.

Many counts were recorded for this clonotype. The gene calls are TRBV18 and TRBJ2-7, with D maybe TRBD1 (6 bases). V was trimmed by 6 bases and J by 0 bases, leaving 12 bases between them. CDR1 is KGHSH and CDR2 is LQKENI in the germline V gene. The length of the CDR3 is 14 residues. CDR3 in amino acids: CASSPGQSSYEQYF. In DNA form, the CDR3 reads TGTGCCAGCTCCCCGGGACAAAGCTCCTACGAGCAGTACTTC.

This clonotype occurred a few times. V gene TRBV20-1 combines with J gene TRBJ2-2; 14 nucleotides align to TRBD2. V dropped 5 bases and J dropped 1; count of bases not matched to a gene: 6. Germline values: CDR1 DFQATT, CDR2 SNEGSKA (reference sequence). This CDR3 is 17 amino acids long. CDR3 sequence reads: CSAPGLAGGRNTGELFF. Here the CDR3 DNA reads TGCAGTGCTCCCGGACTAGCGGGGGGACGGAACACCGGGGAGCTGTTTTTT.

The chain recombines TRBV6-1 with TRBJ2-7; D gene uncertain. Germline V gene sequence: CDR1 MNHNS, CDR2 SASEGT. V lost 4 bases, J lost 0 bases, and 13 bases lay in between. The CDR3 contains 15 residues. CDR3 coding DNA: TGTGCCAGCAGTGGCCTGACACTTTCCTCCTACGAGCAGTACTTC. Its protein is CASSGLTLSSYEQYF.

This sequence joins TRBV4-2 and TRBJ2-3; D assignment may be TRBD1 or TRBD2 (5 bases each). CDR1 LGHNA and CDR2 YNFKEQ come from the germline V gene. The length of the CDR3 is 13 residues. V shed 1 base and J shed 5 bases, with 7 bases lying between them. CDR3 bases: TGTGCCAGCAGCCAAGCGGGGCTAGATACGCAGTATTTT. Protein: CASSQAGLDTQYF.

The chain combines TRBV5-5 with TRBJ1-6; possibly TRBD1 for D (5 bases). The CDR3 covers 15 residues. V shed 0 bases and J shed 5 bases, with 9 bases lying between them. From germline, CDR1 is SGHKS and CDR2 YYEKEE (reference sequence). The CDR3 region is CASSLGGLDNSPLHF. The CDR3 DNA reads TGTGCCAGCAGCTTGGGGGGGTTGGATAATTCACCCCTCCACTTT.

In its sample, this clonotype was seen once. The chain combines TRBV19 with TRBJ2-5; no clear D. Deletions cut 5 bases from V and 6 bases from J, with 10 bases between. The CDR3 spans 12 residues. Germline loops: CDR1 LNHDA, CDR2 SQIVND (reference sequence). The CDR3 DNA is TGTGCCAGTAGTTTTTCGACCCAGACCCAGTACTTC. Its translation: CASSFSTQTQYF.